This T cell receptor (beta chain) was recovered during a study of T cell responses to AZD1222 COVID-19 vaccine. At the level of the study: Doses given second, at about 4 or about 12 weeks, were pooled. Notes on the study in general: Seropositive AZD1222 recipients at baseline numbered only five to seven. Unmutated regions of variants are reportedly targeted by nearly half of spike-specific TCRs. Receipt of two AZD1222 doses was followed by a rise in Spike-specific TCR breadth and depth.

A remark on this clone: Its target is unknown.

Sequenced by immunoSEQ multiplex PCR; TCRdb stores in-frame clones only, minus some. The sample carries some 120,000 clones, 88% recorded once. Between the trimmed V and J ends, which lost 4 bases and 4 bases, there was a span of 10 bases. This CDR3 comprises 13 residues. The genes are TRBV12-3 or TRBV12-4 and TRBJ1-1, with unresolved D. The source of this sequence is an adult in good health. The sequencing used peripheral blood, collected on day 0 of AZD1222 vaccination. CDR3 DNA: TGTGCCAGCAGTTCAACAACCCTCACTGAAGCTTTCTTT. Protein sequence: CASSSTTLTEAFF.